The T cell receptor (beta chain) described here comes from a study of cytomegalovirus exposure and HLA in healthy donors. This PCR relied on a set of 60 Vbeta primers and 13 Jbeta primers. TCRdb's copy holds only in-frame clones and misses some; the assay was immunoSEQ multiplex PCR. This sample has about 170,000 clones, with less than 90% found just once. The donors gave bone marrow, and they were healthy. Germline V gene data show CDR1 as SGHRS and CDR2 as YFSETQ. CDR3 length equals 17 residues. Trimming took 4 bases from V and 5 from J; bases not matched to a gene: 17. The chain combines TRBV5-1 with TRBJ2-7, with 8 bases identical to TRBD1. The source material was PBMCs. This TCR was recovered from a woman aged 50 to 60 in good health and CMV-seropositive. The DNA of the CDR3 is TGCGCCAGCAGCCTACCACAGGGGGAAATGAATTCCAACGAGCAGTACTTC. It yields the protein CASSLPQGEMNSNEQYF.